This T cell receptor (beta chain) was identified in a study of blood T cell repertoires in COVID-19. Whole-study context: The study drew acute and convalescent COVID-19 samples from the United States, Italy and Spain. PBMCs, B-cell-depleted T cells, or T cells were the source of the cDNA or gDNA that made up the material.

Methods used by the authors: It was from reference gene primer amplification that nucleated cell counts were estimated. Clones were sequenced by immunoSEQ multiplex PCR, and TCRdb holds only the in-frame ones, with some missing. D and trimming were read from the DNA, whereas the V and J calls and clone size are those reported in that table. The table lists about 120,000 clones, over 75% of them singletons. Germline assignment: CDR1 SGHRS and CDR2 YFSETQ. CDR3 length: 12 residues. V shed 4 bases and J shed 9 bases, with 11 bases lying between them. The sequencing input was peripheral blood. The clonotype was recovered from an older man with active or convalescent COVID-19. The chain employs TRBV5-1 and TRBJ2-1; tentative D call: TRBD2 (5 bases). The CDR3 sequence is CASSPGIGEQFF. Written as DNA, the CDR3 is TGCGCCAGCAGCCCCGGGATCGGTGAGCAGTTCTTC.